This T cell receptor beta chain was documented in a study of shared T cell receptors in the human thymus. The repertoire was sequenced with immunoSEQ multiplex PCR; TCRdb's copy has only in-frame clones and lacks some. The data show hundreds of thousands of clones, around nine tenths seen once. The germline V and J ends were trimmed by 0 bases and 1 base, with 13 bases remaining between them. The CDR3 is made up of 16 amino acids. The germline V gene has CDR1 ENHRY and CDR2 SYGVKD. The sample was also reused in another study, on human thymus T cells. That source reports: Immunologically healthy infants in Finland undergoing congenital heart defect surgery were the donors. Resections were taken during corrective heart surgery, and the thymus tissue came from these. Repertoires sampled from thymus and blood appeared biased in V and J gene usage. Related research has reported that thymic repertoires overlap highly among unrelated individuals.

Specimen: thymocytes. The source of this sequence is a boy under two years old with a congenital heart defect. The V call is TRBV10-3, the J call TRBJ2-7; perhaps TRBD2 as D (6 bases). The CDR3 loop is CAISESPSSGSYEQYF. CDR3 in DNA: TGTGCCATCAGTGAGTCCCCCAGCAGCGGGTCCTACGAGCAGTACTTC.